Described below is a single T cell receptor beta chain sequence and its context. The antigen it recognizes is unknown. No qualities accompany the bases; no much larger clone lies one base away. These data belong to a study of T cell repertoires in cytomegalovirus infection (dated by TCRdb to about 2019). Looking at the study overall: Recently identified HLA-C-restricted CMV epitopes, whose presentation resists viral immunomodulation, were targeted by peptide stimulations together with well-studied HLA-B-restricted epitopes. Donor HLA type was relevant to the analysis, as public TCR beta signatures indicated carriage of CMV infection together with the matching HLA type.

Its CDR3 holds 15 amino acids, cysteine through phenylalanine. Here the CDR3 DNA is all that survives: 45 bases in frame from base 1. The trim is 4 bases for V and 1 base for J, with a gap of 13 bases between the germline ends. CDR1 and CDR2 were assigned from the germline V gene as MNHEY and SVGAGI. The run used an Illumina HiSeq 1500. Starting from the raw public reads, TCRdb applied fastp trimming at Q25, assembled clones with MiXCR and retained in-frame beta chains. Entries are consolidated by CDR3 protein sequence, retaining the most common genes and DNA. Recorded for this sample are about 700,000 distinct CDR3 sequences; around 35% of them occurred a single time. Around a sixth of the sample belongs to the ten largest clones. Points the paper makes about the study in general: The ex vivo response was dominated by HLA-C-restricted CMV-specific TCR beta clonotypes, which also provided the single most frequent clonotype in two of eight donors. Cumulative frequency of public TCR beta family members discriminated carriers of CMV infection plus the relevant HLA type in this cohort and an independent approximately 350-donor cohort.

The sample's treatment or condition label, decoded: in vitro stimulation with specific CMV peptide epitopes to enrich CMV-specific T cells. Sample: cultured PBMCs, taken from culture after CMV antigen stimulation. This TCR was sampled from a human donor in good health (CMV status not recorded). Some clones in this sample may be carry-over from other donors' samples. The chain joins TRBV6-5 to TRBJ2-5; the D gene is unclear. The CDR3 protein: CASSLERNTQETQYF. The DNA sequence follows: TGTGCCAGCAGTTTAGAGAGGAATACCCAAGAGACCCAGTACTTC.